This T cell receptor beta chain is drawn from a study of cytomegalovirus exposure and HLA in healthy donors. For the study at large: Earlier, some 170 million T cells were analyzed, and more than 100 million unique TCR beta sequences were found among them.

This clone was counted a few times. Its antigen remains unknown. Whole-study results and caveats: TCR beta chains associated with HLA were, in a later analysis, more clonally expanded than equally common others. It was fewer than 200 TCR beta chains that were listed as cytomegalovirus-associated. Beyond CMV serostatus, there was no information to go on about immune exposure.

Researchers ran the PCR with 60 Vbeta and 13 Jbeta primers. The data were produced by immunoSEQ multiplex PCR, yet TCRdb's version contains in-frame clones alone and is incomplete. This sample has over 130,000 clones, with around 60% found just once. This clonotype was sampled from a woman in her sixties in good health and CMV-seropositive. Material for sequencing was PBMCs.

In DNA, the CDR3 is TGCGCCAGCAGCCAAGAAAGGGACAGCTCCTACGAGCAGTACTTC. This translates into CASSQERDSSYEQYF. This rearrangement joins TRBV4-3 to TRBJ2-7, with 7 bases lining up with TRBD1. The CDR3 sequence is 15 residues long. Germline values: CDR1 LGHNA, CDR2 YSLEER. V gave up 0 bases and J gave up 0 bases; unmatched junction bases: 2.